Listed below are T cell receptor beta chains from one sample, sequenced in a study of beta chain features in type 1 diabetes. The protocol was immunoSEQ multiplex PCR, while the TCRdb copy is restricted to in-frame clones and leaves out a portion. The sample lists around 44,000 clones; 65% to 70% were seen once. Sample: Tregs from blood. The receptors stem from a woman between 18 and 29 years old with type 1 diabetes. CDR3s include the opening cysteine and the closing phenylalanine or tryptophan. The D gene is left open where the match is weak. Clone size appears in some rows only: once, few, many, or a class for an expanded clone.

NA	NA	TRBV25-1	TRBJ1-2	CASSEATRGGYTF	TGTGCCAGCAGTGAGGCTACCCGGGGTGGCTACACCTTC
NA	NA	TRBV5-4	TRBJ2-7	CASSPYRAPYEQYF	TGTGCCAGCAGCCCCTACAGGGCCCCTTACGAGCAGTACTTC
NA	NA	TRBV29-1	TRBJ1-2	CSVEEGAGYGYTF	TGCAGCGTTGAAGAGGGGGCGGGCTATGGCTACACCTTC
NA	NA	TRBV11-3	TRBJ2-1	CASSPPGGHNEQFF	TGTGCCAGCAGCCCCCCAGGAGGCCACAATGAGCAGTTCTTC
NA	NA	TRBV5-1	TRBJ2-3	CASSLARGMVRTDTQYF	TGCGCCAGCAGCTTGGCCCGGGGGATGGTGCGCACAGATACGCAGTATTTT
NA	NA	TRBV5-1	TRBJ2-5	CASSLGALEGGETQYF	TGCGCCAGCAGCTTGGGCGCTCTAGAGGGTGGAGAGACCCAGTACTTC
NA	few	TRBV13	TRBJ1-2	CASSPLGTFSRGGYTF	TGTGCCAGCAGCCCACTAGGGACATTTTCCAGGGGTGGCTACACCTTC
TRBD1	NA	TRBV5-5	TRBJ2-7	CASSLGQVYYEQYF	TGTGCCAGCAGCCTAGGACAGGTCTACTACGAGCAGTACTTC
TRBD1	NA	TRBV28	TRBJ1-5	CASSRTRDRGLRQPQHF	TGTGCCAGCAGTAGAACCCGGGACAGGGGGCTTCGTCAGCCCCAGCATTTT
NA	NA	TRBV6-1	TRBJ1-2	CASSEQNLYGYTF	TGTGCCAGCAGTGAACAGAACCTCTATGGCTACACCTTC
TRBD2	NA	TRBV4-2	TRBJ2-1	CASSQGSLTSARDEQFF	TGTGCCAGCAGCCAAGGGTCCCTAACTAGCGCTCGGGATGAGCAGTTCTTC
NA	NA	TRBV7-9	TRBJ2-5	CASSPLGGRGQETQYF	TGTGCCAGCAGCCCTTTGGGGGGGCGCGGGCAAGAGACCCAGTACTTC
TRBD1	once	TRBV7-2	TRBJ1-6	CATGTANSPLHF	TGTGCCACAGGGACAGCCAATTCACCCCTCCACTTT